Sequencing of this T cell receptor beta chain was carried out in a study of T-cell memory formation after mild COVID-19. For the study at large: Clusters were largely donor specific.

The study's findings and limits: There was no confirmation that second-wave clones peaking on day 37 were SARS-CoV-2 specific. Pre-infection memory showed some responding clones, and this suggested that cross-reactive memory joined.

This clonotype has a handful of counts. Its antigen is still unknown. Germline V lookup: CDR1 SGHTA, CDR2 FQGNSA. This CDR3 region has 13 residues. Trimming removed 1 base from V and 10 bases from J, with 11 bases in between. TCRdb used MiXCR to reprocess the 5' RACE reads, holding one entry per CDR3 protein. The table has 400,000 to 500,000 distinct CDR3 sequences, around 20% seen once. The sequence came from an adult woman who had mild COVID-19 (a few samples of this study predate the infection). Cell type and time point are not known. Sequencing input: PBMCs or a T cell subset sorted from them (not recorded which). The chain links TRBV7-2 to TRBJ2-1; no reliable D call. CDR3: CASSLDGAIEQFF. The CDR3 DNA follows: TGTGCCAGCAGCTTAGATGGTGCAATAGAGCAGTTCTTC.